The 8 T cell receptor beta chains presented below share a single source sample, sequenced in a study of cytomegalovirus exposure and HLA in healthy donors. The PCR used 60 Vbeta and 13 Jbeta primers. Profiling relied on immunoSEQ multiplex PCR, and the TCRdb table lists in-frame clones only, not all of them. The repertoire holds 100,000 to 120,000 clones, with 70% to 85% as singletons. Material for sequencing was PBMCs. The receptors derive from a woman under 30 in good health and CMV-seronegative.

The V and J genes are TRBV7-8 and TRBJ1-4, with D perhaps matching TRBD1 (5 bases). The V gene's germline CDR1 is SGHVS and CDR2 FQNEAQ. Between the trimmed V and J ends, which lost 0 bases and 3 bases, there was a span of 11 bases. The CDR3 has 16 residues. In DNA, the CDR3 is TGTGCCAGCAGCTTAGCGCTGGGGCTGGCTAATGAAAAACTGTTTTTT. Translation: CASSLALGLANEKLFF.

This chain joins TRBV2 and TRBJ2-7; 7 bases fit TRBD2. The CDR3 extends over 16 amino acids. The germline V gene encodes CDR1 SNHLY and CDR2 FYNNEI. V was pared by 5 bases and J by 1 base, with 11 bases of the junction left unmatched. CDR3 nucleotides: TGTGCCAGCAGTCCTGTACCGGGAGGAGGGTCCTACGAGCAGTACTTC. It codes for CASSPVPGGGSYEQYF.

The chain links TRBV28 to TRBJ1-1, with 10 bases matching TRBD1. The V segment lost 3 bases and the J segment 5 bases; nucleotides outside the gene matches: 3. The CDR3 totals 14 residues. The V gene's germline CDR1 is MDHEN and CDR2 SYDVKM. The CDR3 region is CASSLGQGNTEAFF. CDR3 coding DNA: TGTGCCAGCAGTTTGGGACAGGGGAATACTGAAGCTTTCTTT. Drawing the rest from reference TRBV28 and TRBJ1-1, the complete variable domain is DVKVTQSSRYLVKRTGEKVFLECVQDMDHENMFWYRQDPGLGLRLIYFSYDVKMKEKGDIPEGYSVSREKKERFSLILESASTNQTSMYLCASSLGQGNTEAFFGQGTRLTVV.

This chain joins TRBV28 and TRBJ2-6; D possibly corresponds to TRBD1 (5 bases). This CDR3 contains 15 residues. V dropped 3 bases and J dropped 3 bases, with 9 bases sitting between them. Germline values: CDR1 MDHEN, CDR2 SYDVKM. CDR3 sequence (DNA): TGTGCCAGCAGTTTCCCAGGGCTTGGGGCCAACGTCCTGACTTTC. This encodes CASSFPGLGANVLTF.

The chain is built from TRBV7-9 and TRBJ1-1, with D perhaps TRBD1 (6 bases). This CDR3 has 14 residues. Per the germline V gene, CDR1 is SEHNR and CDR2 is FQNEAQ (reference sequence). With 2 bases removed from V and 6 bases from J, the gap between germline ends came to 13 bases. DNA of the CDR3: TGTGCCAGCAGCTTAAGTGGGGGGGCCTCTGAAGCTTTCTTT. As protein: CASSLSGGASEAFF.

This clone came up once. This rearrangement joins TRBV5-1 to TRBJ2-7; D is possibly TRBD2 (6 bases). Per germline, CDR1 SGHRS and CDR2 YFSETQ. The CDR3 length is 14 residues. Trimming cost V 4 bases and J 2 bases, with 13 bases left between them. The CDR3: CASSLGLPTYEQYF. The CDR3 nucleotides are TGCGCCAGCAGCCTGGGACTGCCGACCTACGAGCAGTACTTC.

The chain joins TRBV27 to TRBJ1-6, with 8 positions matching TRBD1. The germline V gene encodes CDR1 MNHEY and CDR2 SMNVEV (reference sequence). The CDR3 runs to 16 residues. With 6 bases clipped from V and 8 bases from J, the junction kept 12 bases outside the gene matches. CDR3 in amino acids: CASRRTDRGRYSPLHF. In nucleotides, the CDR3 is TGTGCCAGCAGGCGGACCGACAGGGGTCGGTATTCACCCCTCCACTTT.

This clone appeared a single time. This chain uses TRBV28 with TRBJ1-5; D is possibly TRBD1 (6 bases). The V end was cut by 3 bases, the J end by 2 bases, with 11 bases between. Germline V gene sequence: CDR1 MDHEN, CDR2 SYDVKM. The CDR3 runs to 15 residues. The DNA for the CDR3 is TGTGCCAGCAGTTTGACAGGCAGGGGCAATCAGCCCCAGCATTTT. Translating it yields CASSLTGRGNQPQHF.